The rows below give T cell receptor beta chains drawn from one sample of a study of T cell changes during pregnancy in multiple sclerosis. Repertoires were generated with immunoSEQ multiplex PCR, while TCRdb's copy carries only in-frame clones and drops some. The table lists about 40,000 clones, roughly 93% of them singletons. The sequenced sample was CD4+ T cells from peripheral blood mononuclear cells, obtained before pregnancy. Receptors originate from a female donor with multiple sclerosis, enrolled in a pregnancy study. Each CDR3 is given with its conserved first and last residue. D genes are given only for firm matches. Where a row states a size, it is once, few, many or the class of an expanded clone; other rows omit it.

CDR3 length: 14
J gene: TRBJ2-5
D gene: .
V gene: TRBV2
clone size: .
CDR3 protein: CASSPTGLLETQYF
CDR3 DNA: TGTGCCAGCAGTCCGACAGGCCTTCTAGAGACCCAGTACTTC

CDR3 length: 14
J gene: TRBJ2-1
D gene: TRBD2
V gene: TRBV7-2
clone size: .
CDR3 protein: CASSFRASGTRQFF
CDR3 DNA: TGTGCCAGCAGCTTTCGCGCGTCCGGGACTAGGCAGTTCTTC

CDR3 length: 15
J gene: TRBJ2-1
D gene: TRBD2
V gene: TRBV5-1
clone size: once
CDR3 protein: CASSEKAGGNNEQFF
CDR3 DNA: TGCGCCAGCAGCGAGAAAGCGGGAGGGAACAATGAGCAGTTCTTC

CDR3 length: 12
J gene: TRBJ1-4
D gene: TRBD1
V gene: TRBV5-1
clone size: .
CDR3 protein: CASRGQGQKLFF
CDR3 DNA: TGCGCCAGCAGGGGACAGGGACAAAAACTGTTTTTT

CDR3 length: 11
J gene: TRBJ2-7
D gene: TRBD1
V gene: TRBV29-1
clone size: .
CDR3 protein: CSVLQGHKQYF
CDR3 DNA: TGCAGCGTTCTACAGGGGCACAAGCAGTACTTC

CDR3 length: 15
J gene: TRBJ1-2
D gene: .
V gene: TRBV7-2
clone size: .
CDR3 protein: CASSPLFDRNYGYTF
CDR3 DNA: TGTGCCAGCAGCCCATTGTTTGACAGGAACTATGGCTACACCTTC

CDR3 length: 17
J gene: TRBJ1-2
D gene: TRBD1
V gene: TRBV18
clone size: .
CDR3 protein: CASSPILGQGANYGYTF
CDR3 DNA: TGTGCCAGCTCACCGATCCTCGGACAGGGAGCTAACTATGGCTACACCTTC

CDR3 length: 15
J gene: TRBJ2-3
D gene: TRBD2
V gene: TRBV28
clone size: .
CDR3 protein: CASSNSGRSTDTQYF
CDR3 DNA: TGTGCCAGCAGCAACAGCGGGAGAAGCACAGATACGCAGTATTTT

CDR3 length: 15
J gene: TRBJ2-7
D gene: .
V gene: TRBV6-5
clone size: .
CDR3 protein: CASSGGAVGSYEQYF
CDR3 DNA: TGTGCCAGCTCTGGGGGGGCGGTGGGTTCCTACGAGCAGTACTTC

CDR3 length: 15
J gene: TRBJ1-5
D gene: TRBD1
V gene: TRBV19
clone size: once
CDR3 protein: CASQEGAGRDQPQHF
CDR3 DNA: TGTGCCAGCCAAGAGGGGGCCGGGAGGGATCAGCCCCAGCATTTT

CDR3 length: 14
J gene: TRBJ2-5
D gene: .
V gene: TRBV5-4
clone size: .
CDR3 protein: CASSDLVGRETQYF
CDR3 DNA: TGTGCCAGCAGCGACCTAGTGGGGCGCGAGACCCAGTACTTC

CDR3 length: 19
J gene: TRBJ2-1
D gene: TRBD2
V gene: TRBV27
clone size: .
CDR3 protein: CASSPGGTSGISSYNEQFF
CDR3 DNA: TGTGCCAGCAGTCCAGGCGGGACTAGCGGGATAAGCTCCTACAATGAGCAGTTCTTC

CDR3 length: 15
J gene: TRBJ2-3
D gene: TRBD1
V gene: TRBV7-2
clone size: .
CDR3 protein: CASKQGLVVTDTQYF
CDR3 DNA: TGTGCCAGCAAACAGGGGCTGGTGGTAACAGATACGCAGTATTTT

CDR3 length: 17
J gene: TRBJ2-2
D gene: TRBD2
V gene: TRBV23-1
clone size: .
CDR3 protein: CASSQSGLAGGHGELFF
CDR3 DNA: TGCGCCAGCAGTCAATCGGGGCTAGCGGGAGGGCACGGGGAGCTGTTTTTT

CDR3 length: 16
J gene: TRBJ2-3
D gene: TRBD2
V gene: TRBV5-1
clone size: .
CDR3 protein: CASSASTSGGTDTQYF
CDR3 DNA: TGCGCCAGCAGCGCGAGCACTAGCGGAGGCACAGATACGCAGTATTTT

CDR3 length: 13
J gene: TRBJ2-7
D gene: .
V gene: TRBV29-1
clone size: .
CDR3 protein: CSVESHSGYEQYF
CDR3 DNA: TGCAGCGTTGAGTCACACTCGGGTTACGAGCAGTACTTC

CDR3 length: 15
J gene: TRBJ2-3
D gene: TRBD1
V gene: TRBV18
clone size: .
CDR3 protein: CASSPLGQGTDTQYF
CDR3 DNA: TGTGCCAGCTCACCCTTAGGACAGGGGACAGATACGCAGTATTTT

CDR3 length: 16
J gene: TRBJ2-3
D gene: TRBD2
V gene: TRBV11-3
clone size: .
CDR3 protein: CASSLGLAGHRDTQYF
CDR3 DNA: TGTGCCAGCAGCTTAGGACTAGCGGGCCACAGGGATACGCAGTATTTT

CDR3 length: 17
J gene: TRBJ2-5
D gene: .
V gene: TRBV15
clone size: .
CDR3 protein: CATSRGGLGGGQETQYF
CDR3 DNA: TGTGCCACCAGCAGGGGCGGACTAGGAGGGGGCCAAGAGACCCAGTACTTC

CDR3 length: 14
J gene: TRBJ1-1
D gene: .
V gene: TRBV6-6
clone size: .
CDR3 protein: CASSLTRGNTEAFF
CDR3 DNA: TGTGCCAGCAGCTTAACAAGGGGGAACACTGAAGCTTTCTTT

CDR3 length: 15
J gene: TRBJ2-3
D gene: TRBD2
V gene: TRBV28
clone size: .
CDR3 protein: CASSTRLAGTDTQYF
CDR3 DNA: TGTGCCAGCAGCACGAGGCTAGCGGGCACAGATACGCAGTATTTT

CDR3 length: 12
J gene: TRBJ2-7
D gene: .
V gene: TRBV28
clone size: once
CDR3 protein: CASSLTQYEQYF
CDR3 DNA: TGTGCCAGCAGCCTGACACAGTACGAGCAGTACTTC

CDR3 length: 19
J gene: TRBJ1-2
D gene: .
V gene: TRBV5-1
clone size: .
CDR3 protein: CASSLSLTGPTSENYGYTF
CDR3 DNA: TGCGCCAGCAGCTTGAGTCTGACAGGACCTACCTCGGAGAACTATGGCTACACCTTC

CDR3 length: 17
J gene: TRBJ2-7
D gene: TRBD2
V gene: TRBV28
clone size: .
CDR3 protein: CASSLGTSGNRPYEQYF
CDR3 DNA: TGTGCCAGCAGTTTGGGGACTAGCGGGAACCGCCCCTACGAGCAGTACTTC

CDR3 length: 14
J gene: TRBJ1-5
D gene: .
V gene: TRBV18
clone size: .
CDR3 protein: CASSQDRSNQPQHF
CDR3 DNA: TGTGCCAGCTCCCAAGACAGGAGCAATCAGCCCCAGCATTTT

CDR3 length: 15
J gene: TRBJ1-6
D gene: .
V gene: TRBV7-2
clone size: .
CDR3 protein: CGSSLAGLGNSPLHF
CDR3 DNA: TGTGGCAGCAGCTTAGCCGGGTTAGGAAATTCACCCCTCCACTTT

CDR3 length: 18
J gene: TRBJ2-5
D gene: TRBD2
V gene: TRBV7-8
clone size: .
CDR3 protein: CASFLARGLATPAETQYF
CDR3 DNA: TGTGCCAGCTTCTTGGCGAGGGGACTAGCAACCCCTGCAGAGACCCAGTACTTC

CDR3 length: 16
J gene: TRBJ1-5
D gene: .
V gene: TRBV7-9
clone size: .
CDR3 protein: CASSLRTPPVNQPQHF
CDR3 DNA: TGTGCCAGCAGCCTCAGGACACCCCCAGTCAATCAGCCCCAGCATTTT